This TCR beta chain was found in a study of blood T cell repertoires in COVID-19 (dated by TCRdb to the early 2020s). Study-wide context: Samples from collaborators originated in the United States, Italy and Spain and spanned both the acute and convalescent phases of COVID-19. The material from the prospective study consisted of cDNA or gDNA derived from T cells, B-cell-depleted T cells, or PBMCs. The dataset comprised deeply sampled blood TCRbeta repertoires from subjects exposed to, actively infected with, or recovered from COVID-19. The repertoires were released in a freely available public database meant as a resource for research on the immune response to SARS-CoV-2. The samples were drawn from the first 160 participants of the ongoing ImmuneRACE study and from 1,254 subjects provided by 6 global collaborators. A de-identified subject ID, COVID-19 status, age in years and sex were almost always included in the sample metadata. Where available, HLA class I and class II types were taken from metadata supplied by the sample provider and were not determined by assay-based typing. Study-wide findings and limitations: How much clinical and demographic metadata was included differed by source and by participant, and the metadata was provided uncurated.

TCRbeta CDR3 regions were amplified from genomic DNA by means of the immunoSEQ Assay, a bias-controlled multiplex PCR. As for how the authors treated the data: Within the assay, amplification of reference gene primers was used to estimate how many nucleated cells each sample contained. To quantify the absolute abundance of each unique TCRbeta CDR3 rearrangement, sequence reads were collapsed and filtered. Productive Simpson clonality was computed per sample as the square root of Simpson's diversity index over productive rearrangements. The table comes from immuneACCESS by way of TCRdb, which keeps in-frame sequences with V and J called. Part of the clones is missing from these tables; in studies checked, under half for an unresolved V gene and the rest for unknown reasons. V and J calls plus clone size are reproduced from that table; the DNA served to infer D and trimming. The sample table contains 120,000 or so clones; only one count was recorded for over 60% of them. The ten largest clones represent 16% of the sample.

Collaborating institutions collected whole blood in K2EDTA tubes following their own protocols. For TCRbeta analysis, collaborators shipped samples as frozen whole blood, isolated PBMCs, or DNA extracted from either of those sample types. Regarding this clone: There is no known antigen for this receptor. It has no much larger one-base neighbor in the sample; base qualities were not kept.

The sequence was obtained from a woman aged 80 or over with active or convalescent COVID-19. The sequenced material came from peripheral blood.

The CDR3 loop reads CASSSDFSSYNEQFF. The DNA sequence is as follows: TGTGCCAGCAGCTCGGACTTCAGCTCCTACAATGAGCAGTTCTTC. The chain employs TRBV27 and TRBJ2-1; 5 matching bases give a weak D call of TRBD2. The CDR3 measures 15 amino acids from cysteine to phenylalanine. The kept DNA is CDR3 alone, 45 bases in frame from the first base. Per the germline V gene (reference sequence), MNHEY is the CDR1 and SMNVEV is the CDR2. Relative to germline, V is 6 bases shorter and J is 0 bases shorter, with 12 bases between their ends.